A selection of T cell receptor beta chains follows, all from one sample in a study of blood T cell repertoires in COVID-19. Profiling relied on immunoSEQ multiplex PCR, and the TCRdb table lists in-frame clones only, not all of them. This sample has 150,000 to 200,000 clones, with roughly nine tenths found just once. Specimen: peripheral blood. All receptors come from a man aged 18 to 29 who had recovered from COVID-19. The CDR3 runs from the conserved cysteine through the conserved F or W. The order of the fields is CDR3 length, D gene, V gene, clone size, J gene, CDR3 DNA, CDR3 protein. D genes are given only for firm matches. The listing skips clone size in some rows; elsewhere it reads once, few, many or a size class.

14	TRBD2	TRBV28	NA	TRBJ2-3	TGTGCCAGCAGTGGCCCGCGGGAGATGGATACGCAGTATTTT	CASSGPREMDTQYF
15	TRBD1	TRBV4-3	NA	TRBJ1-1	TGCGCCAGCAGCGCAGATATAGGGACAGGCACTGAAGCTTTCTTT	CASSADIGTGTEAFF
14	TRBD2	TRBV9	NA	TRBJ2-3	TGTGCCAGCGGACATAGCGGGGGCACAGATACGCAGTATTTT	CASGHSGGTDTQYF
17	TRBD1	TRBV4-3	few	TRBJ1-2	TGCGCCAGCAGCCAAGACGAGTTGGGGACAGGGGGTTATGGCTACACCTTC	CASSQDELGTGGYGYTF
18	TRBD2	TRBV11-2	NA	TRBJ2-1	TGTGCCAGCAGCTTTCCCCATATTAGCAGCGGGACCTACAATGAGCAGTTCTTC	CASSFPHISSGTYNEQFF
15	NA	TRBV6-5	NA	TRBJ2-1	TGTGCCAGCAGGCCCAGCGTACCTACCTACAATGAGCAGTTCTTC	CASRPSVPTYNEQFF
15	NA	TRBV5-1	NA	TRBJ2-5	TGCGCCAGCAGCCCTGGACAGCCCCAGGCAGAGACCCAGTACTTC	CASSPGQPQAETQYF
16	NA	TRBV28	NA	TRBJ2-5	TGTGCCAGCAGTTTGGTCCTTCGACAGCTCCAAGAGACCCAGTACTTC	CASSLVLRQLQETQYF
15	TRBD1	TRBV28	NA	TRBJ2-7	TGTGCCAGCAGTTTCGCACGACAGGGGGCCTACGAGCAGTACTTC	CASSFARQGAYEQYF
14	TRBD1	TRBV28	NA	TRBJ1-3	TGTGCCAGCAACCTACAGGGGGCTGGAAACACCATATATTTT	CASNLQGAGNTIYF
16	NA	TRBV21-1	NA	TRBJ2-7	TGTGCCAGCAGCAAAGGTCACGGGAGACGCTATGACGAGCAGTACTTC	CASSKGHGRRYDEQYF
14	NA	TRBV9	NA	TRBJ1-6	TGTGCCAGCAGCGTAATCTCGGTTAATTCACCCCTCCACTTT	CASSVISVNSPLHF
14	TRBD1	TRBV9	NA	TRBJ1-2	TGTGCCAGCGGCTCAGGGGGCGAAGACTATGGCTACACCTTC	CASGSGGEDYGYTF
13	NA	TRBV19	few	TRBJ1-1	TGTGCCAGTAGTATGTCCTATAACACTGAAGCTTTCTTT	CASSMSYNTEAFF
12	NA	TRBV6-5	NA	TRBJ1-2	TGTGCCAGCACCTCAGGGATCTATGGCTACACCTTC	CASTSGIYGYTF
15	NA	TRBV6-5	NA	TRBJ1-1	TGTGCCAGCCGAATCGTGGGTCGAGGGGGCACTGAAGCTTTCTTT	CASRIVGRGGTEAFF
15	NA	TRBV19	NA	TRBJ2-1	TGTGCCAGTAGTCCCGGGACACGAGGGCTCAATGAGCAGTTCTTC	CASSPGTRGLNEQFF
17	TRBD1	TRBV29-1	NA	TRBJ1-1	TGCAGCGCCACAGGACAGGCGAATTCCTTTAGGGACACTGAAGCTTTCTTT	CSATGQANSFRDTEAFF
18	NA	TRBV12-5	NA	TRBJ2-5	TGTGCTAGTGGCCGGGGGGATACGGGGGCGCTTGGAGGGGAGACCCAGTACTTC	CASGRGDTGALGGETQYF
18	NA	TRBV7-2	NA	TRBJ1-5	TGTGCCAGCAGCCCAGTAGGCGGGGGGGTTTATAGCAATCAGCCCCAGCATTTT	CASSPVGGGVYSNQPQHF
12	NA	TRBV29-1	NA	TRBJ1-1	TGCAGCGTTATATGGAGAATGACTGAAGCTTTCTTT	CSVIWRMTEAFF
12	NA	TRBV4-1	NA	TRBJ1-1	TGCGCCAGCAGCGATCCTTGGACAGCCGCTTTCTTT	CASSDPWTAAFF
14	TRBD2	TRBV6-4	NA	TRBJ2-1	TGTGCCAGCAGGGGACTAGCGGGAATGGGTGAGCAGTTCTTC	CASRGLAGMGEQFF
14	TRBD2	TRBV2	NA	TRBJ2-5	TGTGCCAGCAGCGGACTAGCGGGGAGAGAGACCCAGTACTTC	CASSGLAGRETQYF
13	NA	TRBV28	NA	TRBJ1-2	TGTGCCAGCGCCCGGGGGGCCAACTATGGCTACACCTTC	CASARGANYGYTF
16	TRBD2	TRBV6-5	NA	TRBJ2-3	TGTGCCAGCAGTTACTTCGGGACTAGCGGGAGAGATACGCAGTATTTT	CASSYFGTSGRDTQYF
12	NA	TRBV28	NA	TRBJ1-1	TGTGCCAGCGGCCGACGGGGGATTGAAGCTTTCTTT	CASGRRGIEAFF
16	TRBD2	TRBV10-3	NA	TRBJ2-7	TGTGCCATCAGCCCACTAGCGGGAGGTCCAACCTACGAGCAGTACTTC	CAISPLAGGPTYEQYF
14	TRBD2	TRBV3-1/TRBV3-2	NA	TRBJ2-2	TGTGCCAGCAGCCACGGGGGGGGCACCGGGGAGCTGTTTTTT	CASSHGGGTGELFF
14	TRBD2	TRBV27	NA	TRBJ2-5	TGTGCCAGCAGTTCGCGACTAGCCCAAGAGACCCAGTACTTC	CASSSRLAQETQYF
14	TRBD1	TRBV27	NA	TRBJ2-1	TGTGCCAGCAGTCTTGGGACAGCCTACAATGAGCAGTTCTTC	CASSLGTAYNEQFF
14	TRBD2	TRBV7-8	NA	TRBJ2-1	TGTGCCATTCGGCGGGAGGGCCCCTACAATGAGCAGTTCTTC	CAIRREGPYNEQFF
11	NA	TRBV6-6	NA	TRBJ1-2	TGTGCCAGCGGGGGGAACTATGGCTACACCTTC	CASGGNYGYTF
13	NA	TRBV6-5	few	TRBJ1-5	TGTGCCAGCAGTTACGGCCTCTGGCAGCCCCAGCATTTT	CASSYGLWQPQHF
14	TRBD2	TRBV5-4	few	TRBJ2-7	TGTGCCAGCAGCTTGACTAGCGGCGTTGGCGAGCAGTACTTC	CASSLTSGVGEQYF
15	TRBD2	TRBV2	NA	TRBJ2-7	TGTGCCAGCAGTGATGTGTCTAGCGGGAGCAGAGAGCAGTACTTC	CASSDVSSGSREQYF
15	TRBD2	TRBV7-9	NA	TRBJ2-2	TGTGCCAGCAGCGTGACTAGCGGGACTGTCGGGGAGCTGTTTTTT	CASSVTSGTVGELFF
16	TRBD1	TRBV5-5	NA	TRBJ2-3	TGTGCCAGCAGCCCCCGGACAGGGATTAGCACAGATACGCAGTATTTT	CASSPRTGISTDTQYF
14	NA	TRBV19	NA	TRBJ2-7	TGTGCCAGTAGTATGACAGCCGATACCTACGAGCAGTACTTC	CASSMTADTYEQYF
15	TRBD2	TRBV5-1	NA	TRBJ2-7	TGCGCCAGCAGCTTGGCCGGACTAGCGGGAGACGAGCAGTACTTC	CASSLAGLAGDEQYF
17	NA	TRBV7-2	NA	TRBJ2-6	TGTGCCAGCAGCCACGGGCGGGGCCAGTCTGGGGCCAACGTCCTGACTTTC	CASSHGRGQSGANVLTF
13	NA	TRBV18	NA	TRBJ2-2	TGTGCCAGCTCTCCTTTCGGGACCGGGGAGCTGTTTTTT	CASSPFGTGELFF
14	TRBD1	TRBV7-9	NA	TRBJ1-2	TGTGCCAGCAGCTTGGAGGACAGGGGGGATGGCTACACCTTC	CASSLEDRGDGYTF
15	NA	TRBV27	NA	TRBJ2-1	TGTGCCAGCAGTTTACGGAGGAATCCCTACAATGAGCAGTTCTTC	CASSLRRNPYNEQFF
15	NA	TRBV2	NA	TRBJ1-6	TGTGCCAGCACTTCCAGCAGGTACAGGCCTCTTTCCCTCCACTTT	CASTSSRYRPLSLHF
14	TRBD1	TRBV3-1/TRBV3-2	few	TRBJ1-5	TGTGCCAGCAGCCAAGGACAGGGGTTGCAGCCCCAGCATTTT	CASSQGQGLQPQHF
13	NA	TRBV16	NA	TRBJ1-2	TGTGCCAGCAGCCAGTCCGACAAGTTCGGCTACACCTTC	CASSQSDKFGYTF
14	NA	TRBV29-1	NA	TRBJ2-3	TGCAGCGTTGAAAGTGACACGAACACAGATACGCAGTATTTT	CSVESDTNTDTQYF
13	NA	TRBV7-5	NA	TRBJ1-5	TGTGCCGGAAGACAGGGTAGCAATCAGCCCCAGCATTTT	CAGRQGSNQPQHF
17	TRBD2	TRBV12-5	NA	TRBJ2-3	TGTGCTAGTGGTTTGTCTACGACTAGCGGGAGCACAGATACGCAGTATTTT	CASGLSTTSGSTDTQYF
14	NA	TRBV4-1	NA	TRBJ2-4	TGCGCCAGCAGCCACCTCACACTAGTAAACATTCAGTACTTC	CASSHLTLVNIQYF
16	NA	TRBV4-3	once	TRBJ1-1	TGCGCCAGCAGCCAAGATGAGGAGGGGCCCAGGACTGAAGCTTTCTTT	CASSQDEEGPRTEAFF
13	NA	TRBV29-1	NA	TRBJ1-1	TGCAGCGTTGAAGTGCAACAGAACACTGAAGCTTTCTTT	CSVEVQQNTEAFF